The sequence of this T cell receptor beta chain was determined in a study of blood T cell repertoires in COVID-19. In the study overall: The United States, Italy and Spain were the sources of the acute and convalescent COVID-19 samples.

Seattle enrolled patients during active infection and tracked them longitudinally. The CDR3 has 13 amino acids. V lost 3 bases and J 3 bases, leaving 8 bases between the germline ends. The assay was immunoSEQ multiplex PCR, and TCRdb's table has in-frame clones only and misses some. The data hold under 200,000 clones, with roughly 80% observed a single time. The source of this sequence is a woman older than 75 with COVID-19, enrolled during active disease. Sample: peripheral blood. V is TRBV12-3 or TRBV12-4 and J is TRBJ1-2; D is undetermined. The CDR3, as DNA: TGTGCCAGCAGTTTCGGGGAGTACTATGGCTACACCTTC. This translates into CASSFGEYYGYTF.